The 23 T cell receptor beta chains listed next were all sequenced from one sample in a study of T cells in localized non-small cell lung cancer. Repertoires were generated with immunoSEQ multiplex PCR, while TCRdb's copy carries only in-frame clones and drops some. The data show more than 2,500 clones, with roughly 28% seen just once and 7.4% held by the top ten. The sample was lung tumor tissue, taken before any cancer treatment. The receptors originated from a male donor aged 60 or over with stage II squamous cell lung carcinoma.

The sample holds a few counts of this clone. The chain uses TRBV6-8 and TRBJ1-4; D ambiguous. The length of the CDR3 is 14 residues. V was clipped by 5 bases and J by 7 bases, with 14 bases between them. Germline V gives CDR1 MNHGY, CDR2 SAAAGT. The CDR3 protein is CASSVGPRTEKLFF. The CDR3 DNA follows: TGTGCCAGCAGTGTAGGACCAAGGACTGAAAAACTGTTTTTT.

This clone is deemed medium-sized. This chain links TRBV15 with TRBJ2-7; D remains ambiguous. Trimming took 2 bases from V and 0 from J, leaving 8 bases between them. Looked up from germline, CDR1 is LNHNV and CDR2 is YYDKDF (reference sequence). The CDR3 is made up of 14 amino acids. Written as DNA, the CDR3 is TGTGCCACCAGCAGATCTTTGGACTCCTACGAGCAGTACTTC. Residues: CATSRSLDSYEQYF.

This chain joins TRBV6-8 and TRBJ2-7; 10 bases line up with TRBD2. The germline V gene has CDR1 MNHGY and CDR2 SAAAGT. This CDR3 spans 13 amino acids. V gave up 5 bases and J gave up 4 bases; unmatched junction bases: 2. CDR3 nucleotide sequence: TGTGCCAGCAGTAGGGGACTAGCGTACGAGCAGTACTTC. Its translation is CASSRGLAYEQYF.

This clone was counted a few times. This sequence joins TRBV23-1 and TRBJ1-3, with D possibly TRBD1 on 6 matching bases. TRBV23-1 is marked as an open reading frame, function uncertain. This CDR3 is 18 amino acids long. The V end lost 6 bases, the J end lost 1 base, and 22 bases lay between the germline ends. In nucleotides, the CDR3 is TGCGCCAGCAGCCAAGTGTTGGGACATATTCCATCTGGAAACACCATATATTTT. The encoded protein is CASSQVLGHIPSGNTIYF.

CDR3 residues: CASSREEGQGLYGYTF. CDR3 sequence (DNA): TGTGCCAGCAGCCGAGAAGAGGGACAGGGGCTTTATGGCTACACCTTC. The gene calls are TRBV11-3 and TRBJ1-2; 10 bases fit TRBD1. The CDR3 is 16 residues long. After removal of 5 bases from V and 5 bases from J, the junction contained 11 bases not matched to a gene. CDR1 and CDR2 (germline): SGHNT, YENEEA.

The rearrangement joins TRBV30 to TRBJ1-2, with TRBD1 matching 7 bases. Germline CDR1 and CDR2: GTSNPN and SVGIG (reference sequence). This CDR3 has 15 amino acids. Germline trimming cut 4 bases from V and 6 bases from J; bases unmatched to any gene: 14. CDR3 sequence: CAWTPWGRGRDGYTF. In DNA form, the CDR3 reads TGTGCCTGGACTCCTTGGGGCAGGGGGAGGGATGGCTACACCTTC.

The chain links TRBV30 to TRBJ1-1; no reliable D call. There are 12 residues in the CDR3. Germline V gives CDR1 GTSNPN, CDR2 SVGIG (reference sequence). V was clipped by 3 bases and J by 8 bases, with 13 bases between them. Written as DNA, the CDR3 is TGTGCCTGGAGAGACCTCGGGCGCGAAGCTTTCTTT. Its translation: CAWRDLGREAFF.

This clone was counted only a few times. CDR3 protein: CASSAPRNPSTDTQYF. The CDR3 nucleotides are TGTGCCAGCAGTGCCCCGCGCAACCCCAGCACAGATACGCAGTATTTT. The chain carries TRBV6-8 and TRBJ2-3; D remains ambiguous. CDR3 length: 16 amino acids. The V gene lost 5 bases and the J gene lost 0 bases, with 15 bases spanning the gap. CDR1 is MNHGY, CDR2 SAAAGT, per germline.

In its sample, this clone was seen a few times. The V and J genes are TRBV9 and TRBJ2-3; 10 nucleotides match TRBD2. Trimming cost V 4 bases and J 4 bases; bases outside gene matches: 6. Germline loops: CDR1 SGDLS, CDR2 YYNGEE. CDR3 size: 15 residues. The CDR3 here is CASSRGTSEPDTQYF. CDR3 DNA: TGTGCCAGCAGCCGCGGGACTAGCGAACCAGATACGCAGTATTTT.

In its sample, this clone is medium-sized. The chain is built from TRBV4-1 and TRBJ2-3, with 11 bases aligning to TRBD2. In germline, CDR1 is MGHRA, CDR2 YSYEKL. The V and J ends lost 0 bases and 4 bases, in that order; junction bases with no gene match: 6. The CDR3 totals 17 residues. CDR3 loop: CASSQEGLAGGSDTQYF. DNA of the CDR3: TGCGCCAGCAGCCAAGAAGGCCTAGCGGGAGGTTCAGATACGCAGTATTTT.

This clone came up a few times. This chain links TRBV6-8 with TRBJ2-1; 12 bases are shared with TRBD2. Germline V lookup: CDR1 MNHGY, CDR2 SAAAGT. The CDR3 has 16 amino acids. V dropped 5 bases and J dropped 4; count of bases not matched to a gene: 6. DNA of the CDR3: TGTGCCAGCAGTGATGTAGGACTAGCGGGGTACAATGAGCAGTTCTTC. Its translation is CASSDVGLAGYNEQFF.

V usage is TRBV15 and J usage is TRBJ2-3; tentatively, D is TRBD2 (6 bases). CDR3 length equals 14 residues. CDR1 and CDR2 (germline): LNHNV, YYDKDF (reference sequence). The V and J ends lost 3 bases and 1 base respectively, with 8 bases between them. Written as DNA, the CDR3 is TGTGCCACCAGCAGGTCGGGAGGCACAGATACGCAGTATTTT. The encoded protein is CATSRSGGTDTQYF. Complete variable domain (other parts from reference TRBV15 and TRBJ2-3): DAMVIQNPRYQVTQFGKPVTLSCSQTLNHNVMYWYQQKSSQAPKLLFHYYDKDFNNEADTPDNFQSRRPNTSFCFLDIRSPGLGDTAMYLCATSRSGGTDTQYFGPGTRLTVL.

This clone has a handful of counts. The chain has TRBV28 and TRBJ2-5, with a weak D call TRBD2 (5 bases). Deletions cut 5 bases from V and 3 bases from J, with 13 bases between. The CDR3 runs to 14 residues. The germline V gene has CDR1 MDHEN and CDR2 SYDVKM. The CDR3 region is CASSLAGFKETQYF. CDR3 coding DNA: TGTGCCAGCAGTCTCGCGGGTTTTAAAGAGACCCAGTACTTC.

CDR3 bases: TGTGCCACGGGCCCGGGGGGAGCGACCACCGGGGAGCTGTTTTTT. Translating it yields CATGPGGATTGELFF. The rearrangement joins TRBV12-2 to TRBJ2-2; TRBD2, the table's D call, lacks a check against the DNA. TRBV12-2 is assigned pseudogene status. This CDR3 comprises 15 residues.

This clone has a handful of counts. CDR3 coding DNA: TGTGCCAGCAGTTACGCGGGGGACTACACTGAAGCTTTCTTT. It encodes CASSYAGDYTEAFF. The rearrangement uses TRBV6-8 and TRBJ1-1; D is possibly TRBD1 (5 bases). With 2 bases removed from V and 3 bases from J, the gap between germline ends came to 10 bases. Germline values: CDR1 MNHGY, CDR2 SAAAGT. The CDR3 has 14 residues.

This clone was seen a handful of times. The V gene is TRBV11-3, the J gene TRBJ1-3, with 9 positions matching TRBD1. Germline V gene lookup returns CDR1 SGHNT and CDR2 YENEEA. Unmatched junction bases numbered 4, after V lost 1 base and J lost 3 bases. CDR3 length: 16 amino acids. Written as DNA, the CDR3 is TGTGCCAGCAGCTTAGGGACAGGGGCTGTTGGAAACACCATATATTTT. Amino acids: CASSLGTGAVGNTIYF.

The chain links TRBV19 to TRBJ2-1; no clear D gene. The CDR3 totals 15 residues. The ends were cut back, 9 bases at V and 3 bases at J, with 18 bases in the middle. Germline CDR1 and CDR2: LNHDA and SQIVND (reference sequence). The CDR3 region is CASRRENYYYNEQFF. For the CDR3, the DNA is TGTGCCAGCCGAAGGGAAAACTACTACTACAATGAGCAGTTCTTC. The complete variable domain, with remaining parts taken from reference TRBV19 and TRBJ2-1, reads DGGITQSPKYLFRKEGQNVTLSCEQNLNHDAMYWYRQDPGQGLRLIYYSQIVNDFQKGDIAEGYSVSREKKESFPLTVTSAQKNPTAFYLCASRRENYYYNEQFFGPGTRLTVL.

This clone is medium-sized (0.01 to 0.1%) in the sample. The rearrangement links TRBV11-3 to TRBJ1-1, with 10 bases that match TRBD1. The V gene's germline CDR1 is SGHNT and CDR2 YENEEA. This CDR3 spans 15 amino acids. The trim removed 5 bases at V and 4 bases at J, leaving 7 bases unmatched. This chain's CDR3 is CASSRQGALVTEAFF. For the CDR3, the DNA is TGTGCCAGCAGCCGACAGGGGGCGCTTGTCACTGAAGCTTTCTTT.

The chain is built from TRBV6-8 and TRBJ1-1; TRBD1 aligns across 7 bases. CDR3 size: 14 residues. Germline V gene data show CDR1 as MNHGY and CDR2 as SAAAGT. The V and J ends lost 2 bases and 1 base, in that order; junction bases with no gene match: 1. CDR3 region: CASSYRTGNTEAFF. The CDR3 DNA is TGTGCCAGCAGTTACCGGACAGGGAACACTGAAGCTTTCTTT.

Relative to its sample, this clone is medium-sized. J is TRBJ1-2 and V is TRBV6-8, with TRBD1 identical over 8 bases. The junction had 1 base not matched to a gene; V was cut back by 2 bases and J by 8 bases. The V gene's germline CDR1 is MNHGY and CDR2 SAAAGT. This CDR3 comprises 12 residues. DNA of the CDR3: TGTGCCAGCAGTTACGACAGGGGCGGCTACACCTTC. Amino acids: CASSYDRGGYTF.

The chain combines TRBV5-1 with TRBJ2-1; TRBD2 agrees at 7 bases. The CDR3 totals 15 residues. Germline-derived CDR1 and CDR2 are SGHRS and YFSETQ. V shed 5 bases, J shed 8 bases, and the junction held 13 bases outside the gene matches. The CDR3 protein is CASRGGLTRIDEQFF. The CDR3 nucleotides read TGCGCCAGCAGGGGAGGGCTGACGCGTATCGATGAGCAGTTCTTC. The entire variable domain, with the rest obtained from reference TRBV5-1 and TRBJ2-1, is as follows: KAGVTQTPRYLIKTRGQQVTLSCSPISGHRSVSWYQQTPGQGLQFLFEYFSETQRNKGNFPGRFSGRQFSNSRSEMNVSTLELGDSALYLCASRGGLTRIDEQFFGPGTRLTVL.

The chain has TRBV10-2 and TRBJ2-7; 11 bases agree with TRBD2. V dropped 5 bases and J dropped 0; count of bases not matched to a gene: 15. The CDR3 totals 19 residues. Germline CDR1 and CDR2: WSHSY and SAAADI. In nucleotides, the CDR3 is TGCGCCAGCAGTTACTCGGGCCTAGCGGGAGGTGGCTACTCCTACGAGCAGTACTTC. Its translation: CASSYSGLAGGGYSYEQYF.

CDR3 sequence: CASSLIEPGLLKQYF. DNA for the CDR3: TGTGCCAGCAGCCTTATAGAACCGGGACTTCTCAAGCAGTATTTT. V usage is TRBV14 and J usage is TRBJ2-3, with a weak D call TRBD2 (6 bases). The CDR3 is 15 residues long. In germline, CDR1 is SGHDN, CDR2 FVKESK. The V and J ends lost 4 bases and 11 bases respectively, with 22 bases between them.